The T cell receptor (beta chain) under discussion was sequenced for a study of CD8 T cells in Susac syndrome (dated by TCRdb to between 2018 and 2021). With regard to the full study: Repertoire sequencing was used to test whether CD8+ T cell activation and differentiation in Susac syndrome was antigen driven. Results the study describes overall, beyond this receptor: The number of individuals in the TCR sequencing and HLA analysis was acknowledged as relatively small.

RNA was extracted using the RNeasy kit, and roughly 0.5 to 1 ug of the RNA was reverse transcribed with random hexamers. The immunoSEQ multiplex PCR assay, covering 54 Vbeta and 13 Jbeta segments, was used to amplify TCR beta CDR3 regions. PCR amplification bias was corrected by using a synthetic template baseline for primer optimization and computational correction. In the authors' own workflow: Reads were assigned to V, D and J genes according to IMGT and analyzed in immunoSEQ Analyzer, with only productive sequences retained. Clonality was computed as one minus Shannon entropy normalized by log2 of the number of productive unique sequences. For each patient and control, public and private clones were evaluated within the 100 most prevalent clones. Clones were defined as Susac-specific if absent from the healthy and MS cohorts, from around 1,000 published viral clones and from other ImmuneACCESS disease sequences. TCRdb's own reprocessing of the public reads used fastp at Q25 and MiXCR and kept productive beta chains. Each entry merges the rows of one CDR3 protein and shows their most common DNA and genes. None of the V and J calls come from the authors' own analysis; TCRdb made them. The sample data list approximately 200,000 distinct CDR3 sequences, and 95% of these were observed just once. The ten largest account for around 0.076% of the sample.

Concerning this clonotype: The target of this receptor is not known. No clone much larger than this one lies a single base away; base qualities are absent.

V is clipped by 0 bases and J by 5 bases, and the sequence between their germline boundaries is 17 bases long. CDR1 and CDR2, per the germline V gene (reference sequence), are DFQATT and SNEGSKA. The CDR3 contains 15 residues, cysteine and phenylalanine counted. Solely the CDR3 DNA is kept, with 45 bases framed from the first base. High-throughput TCR beta sequencing profiled peripheral blood CD8+ and CD4+ T cells from healthy donors, Susac syndrome patients and multiple sclerosis patients. Multiple sclerosis controls were treatment-naive patients with stable or active relapsing-remitting disease fulfilling revised McDonald criteria. CD8+ TEMRA cells were enriched by FACS, while bulk CD8+ and CD4+ T cells were purified by magnetic negative isolation. Blood was drawn into EDTA tubes, processed within 24 hours, and PBMCs were isolated by density gradient centrifugation. PBMCs intended for TCR sequencing were frozen in liquid nitrogen and were later thawed in a 37 degrees C water bath. Purity of sorted or isolated CD4+, CD8+ and CD8+ TEMRA cells was at least 90%.

The chain couples TRBV20-1 to TRBJ2-7, and possibly TRBD1, on 5 matching bases. Input material: CD4+ T cells from PBMCs. This TCR was recovered from a human donor with multiple sclerosis. The CDR3 is CSARDDRAGRNEQYF. The DNA sequence is TGCAGTGCTAGAGATGATAGGGCAGGGCGGAACGAGCAGTACTTC.